Presented here are 9 T cell receptor beta chains from one specimen sequenced in a study of T-cell reconstitution after alpha-beta-depleted transplantation in children. Unique molecular identifiers were used to barcode this TCRbeta library. TCRdb passed the PCR reads through MiXCR, listing each CDR3 protein once. The sample lists about 600,000 distinct CDR3 sequences, roughly 24% seen once, with 11% to 15% in the top ten. The source material was PBMCs, mostly from graft donor cells, sampled 360 days after TCRalphabeta/CD19-depleted stem cell transplant. These receptor sequences come from a boy in the first two years of life who had a stem cell transplant for acute myeloid leukemia, so the T cells may come from the graft donor.

The chain employs TRBV20-1 and TRBJ2-1; 9 bases align to TRBD2. The CDR3 consists of 16 residues. With 7 bases clipped from V and 7 bases from J, the junction kept 17 bases outside the gene matches. Per the germline V gene, CDR1 is DFQATT and CDR2 is SNEGSKA (reference sequence). CDR3 in amino acids: CSVMAGGPDFRNEQFF. CDR3 nucleotides: TGCAGTGTGATGGCGGGGGGGCCAGACTTCAGGAATGAGCAGTTCTTC.

The sample holds a few counts of this clonotype. The chain carries TRBV5-5 and TRBJ2-1; the D gene is possibly TRBD1 (5 bases). CDR1 is SGHKS, CDR2 YYEKEE, per germline (reference sequence). V was trimmed by 0 bases and J by 8 bases, leaving 12 bases between them. The CDR3 covers 14 residues. The DNA for the CDR3 is TGTGCCAGCAGCTTGGGGGCAGGGTTCGATGAGCAGTTCTTC. Its protein product is CASSLGAGFDEQFF.

The gene calls are TRBV7-2 and TRBJ2-2, with D hard to call. In germline, CDR1 is SGHTA, CDR2 FQGNSA. The CDR3 loop spans 14 amino acids. Trimming removed 5 bases from V and 2 bases from J, with 9 bases in between. The CDR3 loop reads CASSPYTNTGELFF. CDR3 nucleotides: TGTGCCAGCAGCCCCTACACCAACACCGGGGAGCTGTTTTTT. Combining the CDR3 with reference TRBV7-2 and TRBJ2-2 gives the whole variable domain GAGVSQSPSNKVTEKGKDVELRCDPISGHTALYWYRQSLGQGLEFLIYFQGNSAPDKSGLPSDRFSAERTGGSVSTLTIQRTQQEDSAVYLCASSPYTNTGELFFGEGSRLTVL.

This clonotype was found a few times. The J gene is TRBJ2-1, the V gene TRBV6-1; D perhaps matches TRBD2 (6 bases). Trimming cost V 5 bases and J 2 bases, with 10 bases left between them. Germline V CDR1 and CDR2: MNHNS, SASEGT. The CDR3 is 14 residues long. The CDR3 here is CASSRSSAYNEQFF. CDR3 coding DNA: TGTGCCAGCAGTCGTTCTAGCGCCTACAATGAGCAGTTCTTC.

This clonotype showed up many times. The CDR3 here is CATGREEQYV. DNA of the CDR3: TGCGCCACCGGGAGGGAGGAGCAGTACGTC. The rearrangement joins TRBV10-2 to TRBJ2-7; 8 bases agree with TRBD2. Germline V gene lookup returns CDR1 WSHSY and CDR2 SAAADI. CDR3 length: 10 amino acids. The J segment lost 7 bases and the V segment lost 10 bases, leaving 3 bases of the junction unmatched.

Of note for this clonotype: Relative to the germline gene, one junction end is altered; a read error may explain this. The chain recombines TRBV7-9 with TRBJ2-7, with 7 bases fitting TRBD2. The CDR3 consists of 10 residues. Per germline, CDR1 SEHNR and CDR2 FQNEAQ (reference sequence). The CDR3 here is CASSPRTSNF. DNA for the CDR3: TGTGCCAGCAGCCCCCGGACTAGTAACTTC.

V usage is TRBV6-1 and J usage is TRBJ2-7; 11 nucleotides line up with TRBD2. With 5 bases clipped from V and 3 bases from J, the junction kept 15 bases outside the gene matches. Germline V CDR1 and CDR2: MNHNS, SASEGT. This CDR3 has 18 amino acids. CDR3 in DNA: TGTGCCAGCAGTCCCCTAGCGGGGGGTCTCGACACTCTCTACGAGCAGTACGTC. Translated: CASSPLAGGLDTLYEQYV.

This clonotype came up a few times. This chain links TRBV7-2 with TRBJ2-7; D is possibly TRBD1 (5 bases). V was shortened by 5 bases and J by 2 bases, with 13 bases between the two germline ends. Germline CDR1 and CDR2: SGHTA and FQGNSA. The CDR3 extends over 14 amino acids. CDR3 sequence reads: CASSRLGHTYEQYF. The CDR3 DNA sequence: TGTGCCAGCAGCCGGCTGGGGCACACCTACGAGCAGTACTTC.

The chain carries TRBV4-3 and TRBJ2-7, with a possible D match to TRBD2 (6 bases). The CDR3 covers 14 residues. Trimming removed 0 bases at V and 2 bases at J, with 8 bases between. CDR1 and CDR2 (germline): LGHNA, YSLEER. The CDR3: CASSQEEGPYEQYF. The CDR3 nucleotides read TGCGCCAGCAGCCAAGAGGAGGGGCCCTACGAGCAGTACTTC.